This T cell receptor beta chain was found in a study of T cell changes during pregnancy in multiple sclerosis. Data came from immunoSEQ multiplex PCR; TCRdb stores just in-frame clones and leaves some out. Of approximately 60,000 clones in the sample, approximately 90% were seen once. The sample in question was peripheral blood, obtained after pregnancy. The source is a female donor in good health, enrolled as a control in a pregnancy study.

The CDR3 sequence is CASSAGQGFTETQYF. The CDR3 nucleotides read TGCGCCAGCAGCGCGGGACAGGGGTTCACAGAGACCCAGTACTTC. This chain connects TRBV5-1 to TRBJ2-5; 10 positions agree with TRBD1. The CDR3 runs 15 residues. CDR1 and CDR2 from the germline V gene are SGHRS and YFSETQ. V dropped 4 bases and J dropped 4; count of bases not matched to a gene: 7.